This entry concerns a single T cell receptor (beta chain). This table comes from immunoSEQ multiplex PCR, and its TCRdb copy is limited to in-frame clones, with some not included. The sample consists of approximately 70,000 clones, about 74% of them appearing once. V was clipped by 5 bases and J by 5 bases; unmatched bases: 9. The CDR3 sequence is 15 residues long. CDR1 is KGHSH and CDR2 is LQKENI in the germline V gene. Indicated time point: blood 4 weeks post-SBRT, at nephrectomy. Treatment indicated: 15 Gy SBRT to primary tumor, nephrectomy 4 weeks later. The sample comes from a study of radiation and T cells in renal cell carcinoma.

This receptor was taken from a man between 60 and 75 years old with renal cell carcinoma. The sample consisted of blood, taken from a patient whose treatment included radiotherapy and nephrectomy. This rearrangement joins TRBV18 to TRBJ1-1; TRBD1 matches at 9 bases. The CDR3 region has the DNA TGTGCCAGCTCATCCCGGGACAGGGTTGGAACTGAAGCTTTCTTT. It is translated as CASSSRDRVGTEAFF.